These T cell receptor beta chains were read from a single sample in a study of blood T cells in healthy people across ages. TCRdb reprocessed the 5' RACE reads with MiXCR, giving one entry per CDR3 protein. The table lists under 750,000 distinct CDR3 sequences, 45% to 55% of them singletons. What was sequenced was blood. The source of these receptors is an elderly man in good health. The CDR3 runs from the conserved cysteine through the conserved F or W. Fields, in order: clone size, V gene, J gene, D gene, CDR3 DNA, CDR3 protein. The D gene is left open where the match is weak. Not every row has a clone size; where given, it reads once, few, many or a size class.

>few|TRBV9|TRBJ2-3|TRBD2
TGTGCCAGCAGCGTAGGCGTCTTGTGGACTAGCGGGAGTGAGACGCAGTATTTT
CASSVGVLWTSGSETQYF
>few|TRBV29-1|TRBJ2-3|-
TGCAGCGTTGAAGATCTGGCGGGGAGAAGCACAGATACGCAGTATTTT
CSVEDLAGRSTDTQYF
>few|TRBV20-1|TRBJ1-2|-
TGCAGTGCTATCCCTCCGGGGCAGCTTGGCTACACCTTC
CSAIPPGQLGYTF
>-|TRBV20-1|TRBJ1-1|-
TGCAGTGCTAGACCTTCCGGCACTGAAGCTTTCTTT
CSARPSGTEAFF
>-|TRBV7-2|TRBJ2-6|-
TGTGCCAACAGCCAAAGGTCTGGGGCCAACGTCCTGACTTTC
CANSQRSGANVLTF
>few|TRBV29-1|TRBJ2-5|-
TGCAGCGTTGGGACAACGGAAGGGACCCAGTACTTC
CSVGTTEGTQYF
>-|TRBV2|TRBJ2-3|-
TGTGCCAGCAGGAGGGACGGCGGCACAGATACGCAGTATTTT
CASRRDGGTDTQYF
>-|TRBV20-1|TRBJ2-4|TRBD2
TGCAGTGCTAATCCTAGCGGGAGGGCCGCCAAAAACATTCAGTACTTC
CSANPSGRAAKNIQYF
>-|TRBV6-6|TRBJ2-7|TRBD2
TGTGCCAGCAGTTACTCAGGCCCTAGCGGGAGGCGTGACGAGCAGTACTTC
CASSYSGPSGRRDEQYF
>few|TRBV7-2|TRBJ2-7|-
TGTGCCAGCAGCTCCCTTGGGCTAGCTCATGAGCAGTACTTC
CASSSLGLAHEQYF
>-|TRBV27|TRBJ2-3|TRBD2
TGTGCCAGCAGCCCACGAGCGGGGGGCGGGGTGGCAGATACGCAGTATTTT
CASSPRAGGGVADTQYF
>-|TRBV20-1|TRBJ2-1|TRBD1
TGCAGTGCTACGGGACAGGGCCGTGTGGGGTTCTTC
CSATGQGRVGFF
>-|TRBV20-1|TRBJ2-6|-
TGCAGTGCTAGAGCCCCGGGGGCCTCTGGGGCCAACGTCCTGACTTTC
CSARAPGASGANVLTF
>-|TRBV20-1|TRBJ1-1|-
TGCAGTGCTAGCCCCCCCCTAGCTGGCTCTGAGGCTTTCTTT
CSASPPLAGSEAFF
>many|TRBV5-1|TRBJ2-1|TRBD2
TGCGCCAGCAGCTTGGGGACTAGTAACAATGAGCAGTTCTTC
CASSLGTSNNEQFF
>few|TRBV12-3/TRBV12-4|TRBJ2-7|-
TGTGCCAGCAGTCCCGCCGGGGCCTCCTACGAGCAGTACTTC
CASSPAGASYEQYF
>-|TRBV20-1|TRBJ2-4|-
TGCAGTGCCCAACTCGTCGGGGGGCGAAACATTCAGTACTTC
CSAQLVGGRNIQYF
>-|TRBV7-9|TRBJ2-1|TRBD2
TGTGCCAGCAGCTCTGGACTAGCTCCGGGCAATGAGCAGTTCTTC
CASSSGLAPGNEQFF
>-|TRBV6-2/TRBV6-3|TRBJ2-1|-
TGTGCCGCAAACGGTAGGGGGGGGTCTCTGCAGTTCTTC
CAANGRGGSLQFF
>many|TRBV6-5|TRBJ2-7|TRBD1
TGTGCCAGCAGTTGGACAGGTCCCCGCGACGAGCAGTACTTC
CASSWTGPRDEQYF
>-|TRBV3-1|TRBJ1-1|-
TGTGCCAGCAGCCATGCGGCCGAAGCTTTCTTT
CASSHAAEAFF
>few|TRBV4-3|TRBJ2-2|-
TGCGCCAGCAGCCAAGGGGCAGACGGGGAGCTGTTTTTT
CASSQGADGELFF
>-|TRBV12-3/TRBV12-4|TRBJ1-5|-
TGTGCCAGCAGCACGGCCTGGAATCAGCCCCAGCATTTT
CASSTAWNQPQHF
>few|TRBV4-2|TRBJ1-1|-
TGTGCCAGCAGCCAAGATAGGACGGGGGGCTGGGGCACTGAAGCTTTCTTT
CASSQDRTGGWGTEAFF
>few|TRBV9|TRBJ2-7|-
TGTGCCAGCAGCGTTGCGGACAGTTTTTCCTACGAGCAGTACTTC
CASSVADSFSYEQYF
>-|TRBV7-2|TRBJ2-7|-
TGTGCCAGCAGCTTATCTGACGAGAATTCCTACGAGCAGTACTTC
CASSLSDENSYEQYF
>-|TRBV18|TRBJ2-1|-
TGTGCCAGCTCACCATTAGGCGGGGATGAGCAGTTCTTC
CASSPLGGDEQFF
>many|TRBV5-5|TRBJ1-2|-
TGTGCCAGCAGCCCGACAGGATCGGGGCTCTATGGCTACACCTTC
CASSPTGSGLYGYTF
>-|TRBV3-1|TRBJ2-1|-
TGTGCCAGCAGGCCCCCCGCTGGTGAGCAGTTCTTC
CASRPPAGEQFF
>once|TRBV18|TRBJ2-1|-
TGTGCCAGCTCACCCTTAGCGGTCTCCTACAATGAGCAGTTCTTC
CASSPLAVSYNEQFF
>-|TRBV5-1|TRBJ2-7|-
TGCGCCAGCAGCTTGCTGGGGAATGCGTACAATGAGCAGTACTTC
CASSLLGNAYNEQYF
>-|TRBV29-1|TRBJ2-1|TRBD2
TGCAGCGTTTGGGGACTAGCGGGGTATGGCGATGAGCAGTTCTTC
CSVWGLAGYGDEQFF
>-|TRBV4-3|TRBJ2-6|TRBD1
TGCGCCAGCAGCCAAATGACAGGGGCCGGGGCCAACGTCCTGACTTTC
CASSQMTGAGANVLTF
>once|TRBV7-3|TRBJ2-6|-
TGTGCCAGCAGCTTAGCAGGGAGCGCCTCAGGGGCCAACGTCCTGACTTTC
CASSLAGSASGANVLTF
>-|TRBV7-9|TRBJ2-5|-
TGTGCCAGCAGCAACGGACGGACTCAAGAGACCCAGTACTTC
CASSNGRTQETQYF
>-|TRBV7-2|TRBJ2-3|TRBD2
TGTGCCAGCAGCTTAGAGGGCGGGGGGGCCAGAGATACGCAGTATTTT
CASSLEGGGARDTQYF
>few|TRBV10-3|TRBJ1-1|TRBD1
TGTGCCATCAGCATGACAGGACAGGGGGACACTGAAGCTTTCTTT
CAISMTGQGDTEAFF
>-|TRBV3-1|TRBJ1-2|-
TGTGCCAGCAGTGCCTCAGTTCCGGGTGGCTACACCTTC
CASSASVPGGYTF
>-|TRBV10-3|TRBJ2-5|-
TGTGCCATCAGTGAGGCGGGGTCAGCCTGGTACTTC
CAISEAGSAWYF
>-|TRBV24-1|TRBJ2-3|-
TGTGCCACCAGTGATGCAGCGGATACGCAGTATTTT
CATSDAADTQYF